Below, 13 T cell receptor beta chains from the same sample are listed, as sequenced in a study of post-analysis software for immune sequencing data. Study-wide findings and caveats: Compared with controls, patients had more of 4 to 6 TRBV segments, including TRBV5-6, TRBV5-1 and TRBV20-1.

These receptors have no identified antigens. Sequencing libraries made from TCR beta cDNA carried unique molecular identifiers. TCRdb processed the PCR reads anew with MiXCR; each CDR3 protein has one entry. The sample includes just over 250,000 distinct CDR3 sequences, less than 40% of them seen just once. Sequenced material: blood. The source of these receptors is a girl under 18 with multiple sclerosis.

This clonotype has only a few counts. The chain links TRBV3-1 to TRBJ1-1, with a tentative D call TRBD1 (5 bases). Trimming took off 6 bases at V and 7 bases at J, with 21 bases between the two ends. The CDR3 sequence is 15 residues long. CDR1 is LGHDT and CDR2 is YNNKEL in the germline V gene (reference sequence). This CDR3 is CASRNGGAVSIEAFF. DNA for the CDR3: TGTGCCAGCAGAAATGGAGGGGCGGTCAGCATTGAAGCTTTCTTT.

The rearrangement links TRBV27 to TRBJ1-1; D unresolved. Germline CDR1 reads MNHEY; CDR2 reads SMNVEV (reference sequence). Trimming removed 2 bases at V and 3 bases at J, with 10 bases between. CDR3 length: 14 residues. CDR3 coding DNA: TGTGCCAGCAGTTTAGGATGGGCATACACTGAAGCTTTCTTT. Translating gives CASSLGWAYTEAFF.

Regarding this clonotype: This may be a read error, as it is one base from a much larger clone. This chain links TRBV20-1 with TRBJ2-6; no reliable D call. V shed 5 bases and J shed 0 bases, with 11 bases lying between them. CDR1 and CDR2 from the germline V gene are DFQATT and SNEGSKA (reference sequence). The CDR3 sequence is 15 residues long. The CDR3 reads CSAGPQSSGANVLTF. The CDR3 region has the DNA TGCAGTGCTGGGCCGCAGAGCTCTGGGGCCAACGTCCTGACTTTC.

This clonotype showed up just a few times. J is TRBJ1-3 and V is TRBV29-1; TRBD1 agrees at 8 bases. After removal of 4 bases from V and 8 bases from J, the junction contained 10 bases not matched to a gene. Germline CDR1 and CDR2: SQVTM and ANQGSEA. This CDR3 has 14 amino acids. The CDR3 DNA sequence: TGCAGCGTTGCCCGGACAGGGCTACCAGACACCATATATTTT. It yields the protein CSVARTGLPDTIYF.

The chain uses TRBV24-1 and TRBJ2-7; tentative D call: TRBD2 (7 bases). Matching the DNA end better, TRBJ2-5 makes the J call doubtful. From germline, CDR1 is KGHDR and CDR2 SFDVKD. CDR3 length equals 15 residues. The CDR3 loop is CATSDPGGPGVTQYF. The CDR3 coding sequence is TGTGCCACCAGTGATCCGGGGGGCCCCGGGGTGACCCAGTACTTC.

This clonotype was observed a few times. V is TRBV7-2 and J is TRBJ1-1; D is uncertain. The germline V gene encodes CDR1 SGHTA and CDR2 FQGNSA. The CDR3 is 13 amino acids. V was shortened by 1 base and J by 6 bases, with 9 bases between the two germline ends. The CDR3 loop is CASSLDGNSEAFF. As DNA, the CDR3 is TGTGCCAGCAGCTTAGATGGCAACTCTGAAGCTTTCTTT.

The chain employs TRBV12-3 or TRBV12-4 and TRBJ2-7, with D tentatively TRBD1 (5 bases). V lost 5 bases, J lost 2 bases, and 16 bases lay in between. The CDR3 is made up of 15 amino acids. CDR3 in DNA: TGTGCCAGCAGTCCGTCTAGTTTAGGGGCCTACGAGCAGTACTTC. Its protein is CASSPSSLGAYEQYF.

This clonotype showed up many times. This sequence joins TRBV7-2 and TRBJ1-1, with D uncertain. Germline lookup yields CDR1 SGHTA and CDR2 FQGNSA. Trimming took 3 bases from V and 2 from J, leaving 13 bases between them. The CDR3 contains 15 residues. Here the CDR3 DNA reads TGTGCCAGCAGCTTCTCCGGGAGTACTAACACTGAAGCTTTCTTT. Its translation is CASSFSGSTNTEAFF.

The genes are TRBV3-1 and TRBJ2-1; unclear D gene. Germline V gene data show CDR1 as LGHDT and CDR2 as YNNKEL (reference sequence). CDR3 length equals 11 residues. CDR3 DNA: TGTGCAACCGACTCCTACAATGAGCAGTTCTTC. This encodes CATDSYNEQFF.

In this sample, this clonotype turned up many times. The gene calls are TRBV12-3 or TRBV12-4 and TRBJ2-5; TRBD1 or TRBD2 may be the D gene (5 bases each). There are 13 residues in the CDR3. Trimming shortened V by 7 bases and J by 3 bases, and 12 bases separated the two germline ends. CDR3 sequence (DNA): TGTGCCAGCAACCGTGGGGGTGAAGAGACCCAGTACTTC. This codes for CASNRGGEETQYF.

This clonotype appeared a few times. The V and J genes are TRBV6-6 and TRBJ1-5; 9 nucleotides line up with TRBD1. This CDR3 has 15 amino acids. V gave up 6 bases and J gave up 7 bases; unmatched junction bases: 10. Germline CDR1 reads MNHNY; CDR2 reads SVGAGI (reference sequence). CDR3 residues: CASSLDRGLKQPQHF. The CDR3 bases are TGTGCCAGCAGCTTGGACAGGGGACTTAAACAGCCCCAGCATTTT.

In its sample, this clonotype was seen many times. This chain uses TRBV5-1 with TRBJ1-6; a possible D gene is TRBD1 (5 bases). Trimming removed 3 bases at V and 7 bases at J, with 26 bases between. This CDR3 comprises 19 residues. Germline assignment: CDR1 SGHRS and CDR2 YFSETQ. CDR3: CASSSLGTFMDAQNSPLHF. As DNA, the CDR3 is TGCGCCAGCAGCTCGCTTGGGACTTTCATGGACGCTCAAAATTCACCCCTCCACTTT.

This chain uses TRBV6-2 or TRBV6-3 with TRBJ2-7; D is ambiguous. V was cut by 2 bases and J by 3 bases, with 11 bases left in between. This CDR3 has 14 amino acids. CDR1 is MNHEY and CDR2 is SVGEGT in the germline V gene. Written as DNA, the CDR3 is TGTGCCAGCAGTTACCCAGGTGGGTACTACGAGCAGTACTTC. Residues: CASSYPGGYYEQYF.